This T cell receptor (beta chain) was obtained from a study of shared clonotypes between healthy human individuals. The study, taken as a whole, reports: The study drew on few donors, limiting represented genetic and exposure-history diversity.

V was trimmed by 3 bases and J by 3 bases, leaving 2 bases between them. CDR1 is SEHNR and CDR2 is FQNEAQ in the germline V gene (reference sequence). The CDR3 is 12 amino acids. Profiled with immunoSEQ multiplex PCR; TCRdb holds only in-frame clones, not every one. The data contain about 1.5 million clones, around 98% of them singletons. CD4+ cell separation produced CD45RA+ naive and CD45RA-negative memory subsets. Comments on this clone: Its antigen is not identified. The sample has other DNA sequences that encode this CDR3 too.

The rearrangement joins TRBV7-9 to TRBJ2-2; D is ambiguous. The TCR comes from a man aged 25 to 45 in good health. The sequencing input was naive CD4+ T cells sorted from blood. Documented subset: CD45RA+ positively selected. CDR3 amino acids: CASSLDTGELFF. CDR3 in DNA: TGTGCCAGCAGCTTGGACACCGGGGAGCTGTTTTTT.